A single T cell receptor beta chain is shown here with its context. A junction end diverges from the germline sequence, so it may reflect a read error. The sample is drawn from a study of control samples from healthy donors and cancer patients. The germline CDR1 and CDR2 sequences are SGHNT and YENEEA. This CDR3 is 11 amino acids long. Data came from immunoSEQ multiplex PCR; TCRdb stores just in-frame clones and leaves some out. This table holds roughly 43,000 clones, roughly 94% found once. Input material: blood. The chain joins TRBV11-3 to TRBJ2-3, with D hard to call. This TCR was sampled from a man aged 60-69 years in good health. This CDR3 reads CASSAAEVLWF. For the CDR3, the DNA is TGTGCCAGCAGCGCGGCCGAGGTCTTATGGTTT.